This T cell receptor (beta chain) was documented in a study of memory CD4+ T cells and cytomegalovirus serostatus. Study background: This sample comes from healthy Belgian adults, fewer than ten CMV seropositive, roughly 22 seronegative.

The CDR3 contains 17 residues. The ends lost 0 bases at V and 4 bases at J; junction bases unmatched: 8. In germline, CDR1 is SGHNT, CDR2 YYREEE (reference sequence). Per the authors' pipeline: After removing out-of-frame reads, 2,204,828 distinct TCRbeta sequences remained. Clones were sequenced by immunoSEQ multiplex PCR, and TCRdb holds only the in-frame ones, with some missing. V, J and clone size reflect that table, while D and trimming were determined from the DNA. The sample includes around 99,000 clones, 75% to 90% seen only once; the top ten take around 3.6%. Single viable CD3+CD4+CD8-CD45RO+ cells were sorted as the memory CD4+ T cells. CD4+ T cells were isolated by positive magnetic selection.

The rearrangement joins TRBV5-4 to TRBJ2-3, with TRBD2 matching over 10 bases. The sequenced sample was memory CD4+ T cells from blood. This receptor was obtained from an adult in good health and CMV-seropositive. CDR3 in DNA: TGTGCCAGCAGCTTGGGCGCGGGACTAGCGACCGCAGATACGCAGTATTTT. Amino acids: CASSLGAGLATADTQYF.